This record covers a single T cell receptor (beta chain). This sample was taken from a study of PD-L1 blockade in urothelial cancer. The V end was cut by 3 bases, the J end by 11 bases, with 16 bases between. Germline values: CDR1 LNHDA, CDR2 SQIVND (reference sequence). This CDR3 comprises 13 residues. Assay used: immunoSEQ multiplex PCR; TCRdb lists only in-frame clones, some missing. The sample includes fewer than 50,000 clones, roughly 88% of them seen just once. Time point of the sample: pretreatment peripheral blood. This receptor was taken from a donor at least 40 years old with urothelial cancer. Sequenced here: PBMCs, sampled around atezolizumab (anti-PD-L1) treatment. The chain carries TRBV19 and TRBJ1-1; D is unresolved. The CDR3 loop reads CASSISGRGAAFF. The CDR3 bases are TGTGCCAGTAGTATTTCAGGCCGGGGTGCGGCTTTCTTT.